The 7 T cell receptor beta chains below come from one sample, sequenced in a study of cytomegalovirus exposure and HLA in healthy donors. In the PCR, 60 Vbeta and 13 Jbeta primers were used. Data came from immunoSEQ multiplex PCR; TCRdb stores just in-frame clones and leaves some out. The repertoire consists of about 250,000 clones, with roughly two thirds occurring once and the leading ten covering approximately 2.1%. The sequencing input was PBMCs. Receptors originate from a female donor in good health and CMV-seronegative.

The CDR3 bases are TGTGCCAGCAGTTTAGGGGGGGGCCGGGAGGAACTGTTTTTT. Encoded protein: CASSLGGGREELFF. This chain links TRBV28 with TRBJ1-4; D may be TRBD1 (6 bases). The CDR3 contains 14 residues. The ends were cut back, 2 bases at V and 12 bases at J, with 16 bases in the middle. Germline CDR1 is MDHEN and CDR2 is SYDVKM. The whole variable domain, filled in from reference TRBV28 and TRBJ1-4, reads DVKVTQSSRYLVKRTGEKVFLECVQDMDHENMFWYRQDPGLGLRLIYFSYDVKMKEKGDIPEGYSVSREKKERFSLILESASTNQTSMYLCASSLGGGREELFFGSGTQLSVL.

The chain couples TRBV5-1 to TRBJ2-7; a weak D match, TRBD1 (6 bases). Germline assignment: CDR1 SGHRS and CDR2 YFSETQ. The CDR3 extends over 14 amino acids. The V end lost 2 bases, the J end lost 2 bases, and 11 bases lay between the germline ends. As DNA, the CDR3 is TGCGCCAGCAGCTTCGGGGACAAGCCCTACGAGCAGTACTTC. Protein product: CASSFGDKPYEQYF.

This sequence joins TRBV9 and TRBJ2-3, with unresolved D. This CDR3 has 12 amino acids. The V gene's germline CDR1 is SGDLS and CDR2 YYNGEE. Trimming removed 0 bases at V and 6 bases at J, with 5 bases between. This CDR3 is CASSVESDTQYF. The CDR3, as DNA: TGTGCCAGCAGCGTAGAATCGGATACGCAGTATTTT.

This chain links TRBV5-1 with TRBJ2-7, with 9 bases that match TRBD2. Germline V CDR1 and CDR2: SGHRS, YFSETQ. This CDR3 is 14 amino acids long. Losses at the gene ends were 6 bases for V and 4 bases for J; bases not matched to a gene: 8. CDR3 nucleotides: TGCGCCAGCACACGTAGCGGGAGTGGATACGAGCAGTACTTC. This sequence encodes CASTRSGSGYEQYF.

The genes are TRBV27 and TRBJ2-7; D unresolved. Trimming left V 10 bases short and J 7 bases short, with 11 bases between. This CDR3 region has 10 residues. Germline assignment: CDR1 MNHEY and CDR2 SMNVEV (reference sequence). CDR3 nucleotide sequence: TGTGCCACCGAGGTCTCTGAGCAGTACTTC. Protein: CATEVSEQYF.

This rearrangement joins TRBV11-3 to TRBJ1-1; no reliable D call. CDR3 size: 16 residues. Germline assignment: CDR1 SGHNT and CDR2 YENEEA. The ends were cut back, 4 bases at V and 5 bases at J, with 20 bases in the middle. CDR3 protein: CASSSSVGVFKTEAFF. Here the CDR3 DNA reads TGTGCCAGCAGCTCCTCAGTAGGAGTTTTCAAGACTGAAGCTTTCTTT.

The V and J genes are TRBV18 and TRBJ2-1; 8 positions match TRBD1. Germline V gene data show CDR1 as KGHSH and CDR2 as LQKENI. This CDR3 is 14 amino acids long. V lost 3 bases to trimming and J lost 6 bases; unmatched junction nucleotides: 4. The CDR3 loop reads CASSPGQGGNEQFF. The CDR3 nucleotides read TGTGCCAGCTCACCTGGACAGGGCGGCAATGAGCAGTTCTTC.